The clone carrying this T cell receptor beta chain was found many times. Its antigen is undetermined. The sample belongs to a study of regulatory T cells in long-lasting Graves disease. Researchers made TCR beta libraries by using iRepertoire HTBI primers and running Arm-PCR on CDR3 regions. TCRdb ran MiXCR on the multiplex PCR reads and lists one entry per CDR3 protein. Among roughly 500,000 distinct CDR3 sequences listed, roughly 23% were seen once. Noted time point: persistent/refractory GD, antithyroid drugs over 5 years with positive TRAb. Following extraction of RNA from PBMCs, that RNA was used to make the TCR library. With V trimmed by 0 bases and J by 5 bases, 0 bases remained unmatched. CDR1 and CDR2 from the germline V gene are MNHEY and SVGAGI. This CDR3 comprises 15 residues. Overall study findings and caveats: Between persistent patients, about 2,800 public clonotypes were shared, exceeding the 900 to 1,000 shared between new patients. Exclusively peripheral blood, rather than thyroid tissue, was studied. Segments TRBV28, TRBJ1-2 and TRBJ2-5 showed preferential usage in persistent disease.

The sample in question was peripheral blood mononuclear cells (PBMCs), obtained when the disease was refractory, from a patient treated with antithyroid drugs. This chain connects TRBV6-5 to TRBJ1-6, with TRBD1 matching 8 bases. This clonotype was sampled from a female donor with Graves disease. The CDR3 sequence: CASSYSGQDNSPLHF. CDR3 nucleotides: TGTGCCAGCAGTTACTCGGGACAGGATAATTCACCCCTCCACTTT.